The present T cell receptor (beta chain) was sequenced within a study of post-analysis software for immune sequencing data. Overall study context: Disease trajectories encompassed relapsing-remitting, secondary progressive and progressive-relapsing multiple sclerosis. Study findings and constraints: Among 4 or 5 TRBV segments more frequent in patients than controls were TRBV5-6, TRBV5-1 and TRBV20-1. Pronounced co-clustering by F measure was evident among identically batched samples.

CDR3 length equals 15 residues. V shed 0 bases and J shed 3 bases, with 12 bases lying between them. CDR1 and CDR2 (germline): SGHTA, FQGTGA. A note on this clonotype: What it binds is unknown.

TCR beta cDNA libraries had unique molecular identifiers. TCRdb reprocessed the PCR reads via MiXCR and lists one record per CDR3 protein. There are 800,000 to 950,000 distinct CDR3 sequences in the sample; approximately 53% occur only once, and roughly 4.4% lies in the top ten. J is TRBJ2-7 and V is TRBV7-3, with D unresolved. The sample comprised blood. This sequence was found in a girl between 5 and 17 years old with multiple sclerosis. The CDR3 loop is CASSLTRGADYEQYF. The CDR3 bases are TGTGCCAGCAGCTTAACGCGCGGAGCCGACTACGAGCAGTACTTC.